This is a list of T cell receptor beta chains from one sample in a study of tumor-infiltrating lymphocytes in primary liver carcinoma. TCRdb re-derived calls from the multiplex PCR reads in MiXCR, one entry per CDR3 protein. This sample has 100,000 or so distinct CDR3 sequences, with roughly 69% found just once. The sample comprised liver tumor tissue from sampling region 5. The receptors here all came from a woman in her fifties or sixties with primary liver carcinoma and hepatitis B virus infection. Each CDR3 is given with its conserved first and last residue. Each record gives: clone size, J gene, V gene, D gene, CDR3 DNA, CDR3 protein. A D gene is named only where the DNA matches it firmly. Clone sizes are given selectively: once, few, many, or a class where the clone is expanded.

abundance: .
j_gene: TRBJ2-7
v_gene: TRBV6-5
d_gene: TRBD2
CDR3nt: TGTGCCAGCAGTTTAGCGGGAGGCCTCACCTACGAGCAGTGTTTC
CDR3aa: CASSLAGGLTYEQCF

abundance: once
j_gene: TRBJ1-1
v_gene: TRBV6-1
d_gene: TRBD1
CDR3nt: TGTGCCAGCAGTATCGACAGGGGCCAGAACACTGACGCTTTCTTT
CDR3aa: CASSIDRGQNTDAFF

abundance: .
j_gene: TRBJ2-7
v_gene: TRBV29-1
d_gene: .
CDR3nt: TGCAGCGTGAACCAGGGACCGGGAGTGTTATACGAGCAGTACTTC
CDR3aa: CSVNQGPGVLYEQYF

abundance: .
j_gene: TRBJ2-7
v_gene: TRBV5-6
d_gene: .
CDR3nt: TGTGCCTGCAGCTTTAGGAGGACTGCAGTCTACGAGCAGTACTTC
CDR3aa: CACSFRRTAVYEQYF

abundance: few
j_gene: TRBJ2-1
v_gene: TRBV6-1
d_gene: .
CDR3nt: TGTGCCACCCGGCGGACGGGCTCCCACAATGAGCAATTCTTC
CDR3aa: CATRRTGSHNEQFF

abundance: .
j_gene: TRBJ2-1
v_gene: TRBV19
d_gene: TRBD2
CDR3nt: TGTGCCAGTAGGAACACACCGGGACTAGCGGGAGACCAGTTCTTC
CDR3aa: CASRNTPGLAGDQFF

abundance: .
j_gene: TRBJ2-7
v_gene: TRBV11-2
d_gene: .
CDR3nt: TGTGCCAGCAGCTTAGACCCAGGCCGTAGGTCCGAGAAGTACTTC
CDR3aa: CASSLDPGRRSEKYF

abundance: .
j_gene: TRBJ1-2
v_gene: TRBV6-6
d_gene: .
CDR3nt: TGTGCCAGCAGTTACGAGGGGAACTATGACTACAGCTTC
CDR3aa: CASSYEGNYDYSF

abundance: .
j_gene: TRBJ1-2
v_gene: TRBV30
d_gene: TRBD1
CDR3nt: TGTGACTGGAAACCTGGACAGCACAGGGGCGATGGCTACACCTTC
CDR3aa: CDWKPGQHRGDGYTF

abundance: .
j_gene: TRBJ2-5
v_gene: TRBV28
d_gene: .
CDR3nt: TGTACCAGCAGTTTTAACGTCCTACTAGAGGGAGAAGAGACCCAGTACTTC
CDR3aa: CTSSFNVLLEGEETQYF

abundance: .
j_gene: TRBJ1-4
v_gene: TRBV5-4
d_gene: .
CDR3nt: TGTGACAGCTGCTTGGGGGGGCAGGGCTCGAATGAAAAACTGTTTTTT
CDR3aa: CDSCLGGQGSNEKLFF

abundance: .
j_gene: TRBJ2-7
v_gene: TRBV2
d_gene: .
CDR3nt: TGTACCAGCAGTAAAGGGGCCTACGAGCAGTACTTC
CDR3aa: CTSSKGAYEQYF

abundance: .
j_gene: TRBJ2-7
v_gene: TRBV30
d_gene: .
CDR3nt: TGTGCCTGGAGTGTACTTAGATGGGACGGCCCCTACGAGCAGTGCTTC
CDR3aa: CAWSVLRWDGPYEQCF

abundance: .
j_gene: TRBJ2-2
v_gene: TRBV29-1
d_gene: TRBD2
CDR3nt: TGCAGCGTTGGTAGGACTAGCGCCACCGGGGAGCTGTCTTTT
CDR3aa: CSVGRTSATGELSF

abundance: many
j_gene: TRBJ2-5
v_gene: TRBV5-1
d_gene: TRBD1
CDR3nt: TGCGCCAGCAGCCCGACAGGGGCCCAGGAGACCCAGTACTTC
CDR3aa: CASSPTGAQETQYF

abundance: .
j_gene: TRBJ2-3
v_gene: TRBV11-2
d_gene: .
CDR3nt: TGTACCAGCAGCCCCCCTGCGAGTATGGGGGATACGCAATATTTT
CDR3aa: CTSSPPASMGDTQYF

abundance: once
j_gene: TRBJ2-7
v_gene: TRBV29-1
d_gene: .
CDR3nt: TGCAGCGATGAAGAGGGGACACCAGGCTCCTACGAGCAGTACTTC
CDR3aa: CSDEEGTPGSYEQYF

abundance: once
j_gene: TRBJ1-5
v_gene: TRBV6-1
d_gene: .
CDR3nt: TGTGTCAGCAAGGAGCAAGTCAGTCAGCCCCAGCATTTT
CDR3aa: CVSKEQVSQPQHF

abundance: .
j_gene: TRBJ1-1
v_gene: TRBV12-3/TRBV12-4
d_gene: .
CDR3nt: .
CDR3aa: CASAVGVGTEGFF

abundance: .
j_gene: TRBJ2-3
v_gene: TRBV6-1
d_gene: .
CDR3nt: TGTGCTAGCAGTGGTGGTGGCCCTACAGATATGCAGTATTTT
CDR3aa: CASSGGGPTDMQYF